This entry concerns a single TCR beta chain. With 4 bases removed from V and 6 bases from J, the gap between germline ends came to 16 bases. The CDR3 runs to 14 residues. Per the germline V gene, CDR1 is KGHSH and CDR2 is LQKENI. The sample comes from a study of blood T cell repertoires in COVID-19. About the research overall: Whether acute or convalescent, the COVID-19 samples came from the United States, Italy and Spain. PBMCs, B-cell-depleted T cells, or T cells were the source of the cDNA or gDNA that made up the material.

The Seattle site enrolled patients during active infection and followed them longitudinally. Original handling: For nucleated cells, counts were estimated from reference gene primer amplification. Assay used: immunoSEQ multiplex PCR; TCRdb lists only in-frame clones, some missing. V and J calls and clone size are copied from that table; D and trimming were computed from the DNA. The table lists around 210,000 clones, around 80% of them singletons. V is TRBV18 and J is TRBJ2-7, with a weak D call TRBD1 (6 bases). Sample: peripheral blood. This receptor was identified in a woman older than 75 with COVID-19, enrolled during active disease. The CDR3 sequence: CASSLTGLLSEQYF. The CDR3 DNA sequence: TGTGCCAGCTCACTTACAGGGTTGTTAAGCGAGCAGTACTTC.